The 22 T cell receptor beta chains below all came from one sample that was sequenced in a study of blood T cell repertoires in COVID-19. Some clones are missing from TCRdb's copy, which holds only in-frame ones; the method was immunoSEQ multiplex PCR. The sample shows about 88,000 clones, roughly 89% of them seen only once. Sequencing was done on a sample of peripheral blood. The receptors were gathered from a woman in her fifties or sixties with COVID-19, enrolled during active disease.

This chain connects TRBV6-6 to TRBJ1-2, with a weak D call TRBD1 (5 bases). CDR1 MNHNY and CDR2 SVGAGI come from the germline V gene (reference sequence). The CDR3 has 12 residues. V was pared by 2 bases and J by 7 bases, with 8 bases between. The CDR3 protein is CASSYRGSGYTF. Here the CDR3 DNA reads TGTGCCAGCAGTTACAGGGGTTCTGGCTACACCTTC.

V and J are TRBV2 and TRBJ1-5; TRBD1 matches at 8 bases. V dropped 1 base and J dropped 0; count of bases not matched to a gene: 2. The germline gives CDR1 SNHLY, CDR2 FYNNEI. This CDR3 is built from 16 residues. The CDR3 sequence is CASSEGRGLSNQPQHF. For the CDR3, the DNA is TGTGCCAGCAGTGAAGGCAGGGGGCTTAGCAATCAGCCCCAGCATTTT.

The gene calls are TRBV14 and TRBJ2-5; 8 nucleotides agree with TRBD2. This CDR3 has 14 residues. Losses at the gene ends were 0 bases for V and 3 bases for J; bases not matched to a gene: 0. Germline CDR1 and CDR2: SGHDN and FVKESK. This CDR3 reads CASSQDSGKETQYF. The CDR3 nucleotides are TGTGCCAGCAGCCAAGATAGCGGGAAAGAGACCCAGTACTTC.

The chain employs TRBV6-6 and TRBJ2-7; 11 nucleotides match TRBD2. Trimming at V came to 5 bases and at J to 2 bases, leaving 11 bases not matched to a gene. The CDR3 has 17 amino acids. The germline CDR1 and CDR2 sequences are MNHNY and SVGAGI (reference sequence). CDR3 protein: CASSPPSGGKQTYEQYF. CDR3 nucleotides: TGTGCCAGCAGTCCCCCTAGCGGGGGGAAACAAACCTACGAGCAGTACTTC.

In DNA form, the CDR3 reads TGTGCCAGCAGTGGGGACAGGGGGCTGGGCTATGGCTACACCTTC. Protein product: CASSGDRGLGYGYTF. The chain employs TRBV28 and TRBJ1-2, with 12 nucleotides matching TRBD1. CDR1 is MDHEN and CDR2 is SYDVKM in the germline V gene. The V gene end was trimmed by 5 bases and the J gene end by 4 bases; junction bases not matched to a gene: 5. The CDR3 totals 15 residues.

This chain uses TRBV5-6 with TRBJ2-3, with 7 bases identical to TRBD1. Per germline, CDR1 SGHDT and CDR2 YYEEEE. The CDR3 length is 15 residues. Trimming took 5 bases from V and 1 from J; bases not matched to a gene: 7. Written as DNA, the CDR3 is TGTGCCAGCAGAAGACAGGGAATTGGCACAGATACGCAGTATTTT. Protein sequence: CASRRQGIGTDTQYF.

The J gene is TRBJ1-4, the V gene TRBV12-3 or TRBV12-4, with TRBD1 identical over 8 bases. CDR3 size: 12 residues. Trimming at V came to 9 bases and at J to 8 bases, leaving 5 bases not matched to a gene. The CDR3 loop is CASRDRPEKLFF. The CDR3 DNA reads TGTGCCAGTAGGGACAGGCCGGAAAAACTGTTTTTT.

The V call is TRBV12-3 or TRBV12-4, the J call TRBJ2-2; D unclear. V lost 6 bases and J 6 bases, leaving 8 bases between the germline ends. The CDR3 is made up of 12 amino acids. CDR3 sequence reads: CASSTFPGELFF. The CDR3 nucleotides are TGTGCCAGCAGCACTTTCCCCGGGGAGCTGTTTTTT.

This chain links TRBV15 with TRBJ2-7, with D possibly matching TRBD2 (6 bases). There are 16 residues in the CDR3. The germline CDR1 and CDR2 sequences are LNHNV and YYDKDF (reference sequence). The V end was cut by 0 bases, the J end by 1 base, with 13 bases between. CDR3 bases: TGTGCCACCAGCAGAGAAGCGGGCCAATTGTCCTACGAGCAGTACTTC. Its protein product is CATSREAGQLSYEQYF.

The rearrangement uses TRBV6-5 and TRBJ1-5; D possibly corresponds to TRBD1 (6 bases). V lost 6 bases, J lost 11 bases, and 14 bases lay in between. The CDR3 runs 12 residues. CDR1 MNHEY and CDR2 SVGAGI come from the germline V gene. CDR3 sequence reads: CASRTGAGAQHF. CDR3 nucleotides: TGTGCCAGCAGGACAGGAGCTGGGGCCCAGCATTTT.

The V and J genes are TRBV7-3 and TRBJ2-3; 12 nucleotides line up with TRBD2. V was pared by 5 bases and J by 7 bases, with 7 bases of the junction left unmatched. The CDR3 runs to 15 residues. The germline V gene encodes CDR1 SGHTA and CDR2 FQGTGA. CDR3 region: CASSPSGGARNTQYF. The DNA of the CDR3 is TGTGCCAGCAGCCCTAGCGGGGGGGCCAGAAATACGCAGTATTTT.

This sequence joins TRBV7-8 and TRBJ1-2; 10 nucleotides line up with TRBD1. The germline V gene encodes CDR1 SGHVS and CDR2 FQNEAQ. The CDR3 sequence is 16 residues long. The J segment lost 4 bases and the V segment lost 5 bases, leaving 10 bases of the junction unmatched. The chain's CDR3 is CASSPDRGSNLYGYTF. Written as DNA, the CDR3 is TGTGCCAGCAGCCCGGACAGGGGGTCGAACCTCTATGGCTACACCTTC.

The chain is built from TRBV5-5 and TRBJ2-5; 11 bases line up with TRBD1. Per germline, CDR1 SGHKS and CDR2 YYEKEE (reference sequence). The V and J ends lost 0 bases and 1 base, in that order; junction bases with no gene match: 5. CDR3 length equals 17 residues. CDR3: CASSLGTGGMGQETQYF. For the CDR3, the DNA is TGTGCCAGCAGCTTGGGGACAGGGGGCATGGGCCAAGAGACCCAGTACTTC.

J is TRBJ2-5 and V is TRBV5-1; possibly TRBD2 for D (6 bases). The V end was cut by 1 base, the J end by 4 bases, with 11 bases between. There are 14 residues in the CDR3. Germline V gene lookup returns CDR1 SGHRS and CDR2 YFSETQ. The chain's CDR3 is CASSLNAGLETQYF. Here the CDR3 DNA reads TGCGCCAGCAGCTTGAATGCGGGGCTAGAGACCCAGTACTTC.

The table lists this clone with a count of one. This chain links TRBV2 with TRBJ1-2; 8 bases match TRBD1. With V trimmed by 6 bases and J by 7 bases, 7 bases remained unmatched. Germline lookup yields CDR1 SNHLY and CDR2 FYNNEI. This CDR3 has 13 amino acids. The CDR3 nucleotides read TGTGCCAGCAGCCTCAGGGGGCCGACTGGCTACACCTTC. It specifies CASSLRGPTGYTF.

CDR3 in DNA: TGTGCCAGCAGCACTCGGGGTGGTGGCTACACCTTC. This sequence encodes CASSTRGGGYTF. The rearrangement uses TRBV6-2 or TRBV6-3 and TRBJ1-2; D uncertain. V lost 6 bases and J 7 bases, leaving 12 bases between the germline ends. The V gene's germline CDR1 is MNHEY and CDR2 SVGEGT. The CDR3 covers 12 residues.

The rearrangement links TRBV5-1 to TRBJ2-2, with D hard to call. The CDR3 runs to 16 residues. Trimming removed 0 bases from V and 3 bases from J, with 12 bases in between. Germline V gene lookup returns CDR1 SGHRS and CDR2 YFSETQ. For the CDR3, the DNA is TGCGCCAGCAGCTTGGAACAGCCGTCTGACACCGGGGAGCTGTTTTTT. This gives the protein CASSLEQPSDTGELFF.

This chain joins TRBV18 and TRBJ1-5; TRBD1 is a possible D gene (6 bases). V was trimmed by 0 bases and J by 1 base, leaving 10 bases between them. Germline CDR1 KGHSH, CDR2 LQKENI. This CDR3 contains 16 residues. DNA for the CDR3: TGTGCCAGCTCACCACCGGGGACACGGAGCAATCAGCCCCAGCATTTT. It translates to CASSPPGTRSNQPQHF.

The genes are TRBV6-5 and TRBJ2-7; no clear D gene. Germline CDR1 is MNHEY and CDR2 is SVGAGI. The V end lost 6 bases, the J end lost 3 bases, and 15 bases lay between the germline ends. This CDR3 has 14 amino acids. In DNA, the CDR3 is TGTGCCAGCAGACCCGGTGACAAATACTACGAGCAGTACTTC. It is translated as CASRPGDKYYEQYF.

In DNA form, the CDR3 reads TGTGCTAGTGGTTTGGTACGGGGGGTGCGAGACTATGGCTACACCTTC. This codes for CASGLVRGVRDYGYTF. V gene TRBV12-5 combines with J gene TRBJ1-2, with a weak D call TRBD1 (5 bases). Trimming took 0 bases from V and 3 from J, leaving 14 bases between them. The CDR3 has 16 amino acids. Germline loops: CDR1 LGHNT, CDR2 FRNRAP.

This chain links TRBV19 with TRBJ2-3, with a weak D call TRBD1 (5 bases). Between the trimmed V and J ends, which lost 1 base and 1 base, there was a span of 9 bases. Germline V gene data show CDR1 as LNHDA and CDR2 as SQIVND (reference sequence). The CDR3 contains 15 residues. CDR3 loop: CASSIAGYGTDTQYF. The CDR3 DNA reads TGTGCCAGTAGTATAGCAGGGTATGGCACAGATACGCAGTATTTT.

This clone was detected a few times. This chain links TRBV10-3 with TRBJ2-2, with 9 bases identical to TRBD2. The CDR3 consists of 15 residues. The trim removed 3 bases at V and 5 bases at J, leaving 4 bases unmatched. Germline V CDR1 and CDR2: ENHRY, SYGVKD. The CDR3 coding sequence is TGTGCCATCAGTGATGGGCTAGCGGGGACCGGGGAGCTGTTTTTT. The encoded protein is CAISDGLAGTGELFF.